This TCR beta chain was recorded in a study of shared clonotypes between healthy human individuals. Study-wide results and caveats: Non-shared clonotypes were found to have lower generation probabilities than the clonotypes that were shared by all four of the sorted-subset donors.

Note on this clone: The antigen is undetermined.

Germline V gene sequence: CDR1 SGHRS, CDR2 YFSETQ. The V end lost 2 bases, the J end lost 0 bases, and 9 bases lay between the germline ends. There are 14 residues in the CDR3. CD8 cells classed as naive were CD45RO-negative and positively selected for CCR7, excluding terminally differentiated effector memory CD45RA+ cells. Measured with immunoSEQ multiplex PCR; TCRdb has only the in-frame clones, and not every one. The data show 600,000 or so clones, 95% to 98% seen once. The rearrangement links TRBV5-1 to TRBJ2-7; unclear D gene. The specimen sequenced was naive CD8+ T cells sorted from blood. The TCR originated in a man aged 25-45 years in good health. The CDR3 region has the DNA TGCGCCAGCAGCTTCGGTGGGATCTCCTACGAGCAGTACTTC. Amino acids: CASSFGGISYEQYF.